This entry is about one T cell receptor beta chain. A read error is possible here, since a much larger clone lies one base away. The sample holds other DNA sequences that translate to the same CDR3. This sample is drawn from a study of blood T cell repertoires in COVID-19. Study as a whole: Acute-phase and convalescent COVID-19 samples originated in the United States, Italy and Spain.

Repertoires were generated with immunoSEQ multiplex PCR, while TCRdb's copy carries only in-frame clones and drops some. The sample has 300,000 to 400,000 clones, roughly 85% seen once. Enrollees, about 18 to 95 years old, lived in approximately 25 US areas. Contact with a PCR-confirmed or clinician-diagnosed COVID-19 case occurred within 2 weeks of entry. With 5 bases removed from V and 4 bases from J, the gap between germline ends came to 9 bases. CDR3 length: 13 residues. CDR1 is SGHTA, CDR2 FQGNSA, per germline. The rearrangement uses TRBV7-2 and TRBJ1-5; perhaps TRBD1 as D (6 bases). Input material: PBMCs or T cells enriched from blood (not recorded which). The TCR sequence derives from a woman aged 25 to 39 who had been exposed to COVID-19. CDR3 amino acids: CASSRQDNQPQHF. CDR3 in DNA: TGTGCCAGCAGCCGACAGGATAATCAGCCCCAGCATTTT.